The 7 T cell receptor beta chains listed next were all sequenced from one sample in a study of blood T cell repertoires in COVID-19. Sequencing used immunoSEQ multiplex PCR; TCRdb keeps in-frame clones, though not all of them. The sample comprises 250,000 to 350,000 clones, 90% of which are singletons, and 1.7% rests with the top ten. Sequencing was carried out using PBMCs or T cells enriched from blood (not recorded which). These TCRs come from a woman between 18 and 29 years old with acute COVID-19.

The table lists this clone with a count of one. V is TRBV9 and J is TRBJ2-1; TRBD1 agrees at 11 bases. V lost 4 bases, J lost 10 bases, and 10 bases stayed unmatched. Germline-derived CDR1 and CDR2 are SGDLS and YYNGEE. The CDR3 runs to 15 residues. The CDR3 DNA reads as TGTGCCAGCAGCCCATCCGGACAGGGGGCGCGGGAGCAGTTCTTC. Protein: CASSPSGQGAREQFF.

This clone was detected a few times. The chain uses TRBV5-1 and TRBJ1-1, with a weak D call TRBD1 (5 bases). Germline V gives CDR1 SGHRS, CDR2 YFSETQ. V was shortened by 5 bases and J by 2 bases, with 13 bases between the two germline ends. The CDR3 consists of 14 residues. The DNA for the CDR3 is TGCGCCAGCAGAAGTGTACAGGTCAACACTGAAGCTTTCTTT. This translates into CASRSVQVNTEAFF.

V gene TRBV5-1 combines with J gene TRBJ1-1; possible D gene TRBD1, 5 bases. The CDR3 totals 18 residues. Germline CDR1 and CDR2: SGHRS and YFSETQ. The V end lost 0 bases, the J end lost 0 bases, and 18 bases lay between the germline ends. The CDR3 DNA is TGCGCCAGCAGCTTGGGACTGAACTGGGCAGGGATGAACACTGAAGCTTTCTTT. Its protein product is CASSLGLNWAGMNTEAFF. Full variable domain (missing parts from reference TRBV5-1 and TRBJ1-1): KAGVTQTPRYLIKTRGQQVTLSCSPISGHRSVSWYQQTPGQGLQFLFEYFSETQRNKGNFPGRFSGRQFSNSRSEMNVSTLELGDSALYLCASSLGLNWAGMNTEAFFGQGTRLTVV.

The chain links TRBV7-9 to TRBJ2-7, with 8 positions matching TRBD1. Germline assignment: CDR1 SEHNR and CDR2 FQNEAQ (reference sequence). The CDR3 contains 15 residues. The V and J ends lost 5 bases and 7 bases, in that order; junction bases with no gene match: 13. The CDR3 loop is CASSGVRTGTREQYF. CDR3 bases: TGTGCCAGCAGCGGGGTTAGGACAGGGACGCGAGAGCAGTACTTC.

V usage is TRBV13 and J usage is TRBJ2-6; D call uncertain. Germline V gives CDR1 PRHDT, CDR2 FYEKMQ (reference sequence). Trimming removed 5 bases from V and 3 bases from J, with 11 bases in between. The CDR3 totals 15 residues. The CDR3, as DNA: TGTGCCAGCAGCCCCAGTCCTGGTGGGGCCAACGTCCTGACTTTC. It yields the protein CASSPSPGGANVLTF.

The chain recombines TRBV7-8 with TRBJ1-2, with 8 bases matching TRBD1. Germline V gives CDR1 SGHVS, CDR2 FQNEAQ. The trim removed 0 bases at V and 2 bases at J, leaving 5 bases unmatched. The CDR3 sequence is 16 residues long. CDR3 protein: CASSLARTGYNYGYTF. For the CDR3, the DNA is TGTGCCAGCAGCTTAGCGAGGACAGGGTACAACTATGGCTACACCTTC.

The chain employs TRBV28 and TRBJ1-5; D remains unclear. Trimming stripped 3 bases from V and 2 bases from J, with 17 bases between. Germline CDR1 is MDHEN and CDR2 is SYDVKM. This CDR3 has 17 amino acids. The CDR3 is CASSFRIPRSGNQPQHF. The CDR3 DNA follows: TGTGCCAGCAGTTTTAGGATACCTCGTAGCGGCAATCAGCCCCAGCATTTT.